This passage covers 23 T cell receptor beta chains from one sample sequenced in a study of cytotoxic CD8 clonotypes in ibrutinib-treated CLL. Measured with immunoSEQ multiplex PCR; TCRdb has only the in-frame clones, and not every one. The sample has approximately 140,000 clones; around three quarters are singletons. Here the sequenced sample was PBMCs, taken after 12 months of ibrutinib treatment. All receptors come from a human donor with chronic lymphocytic leukemia.

Ten or more counts support this clone. J is TRBJ2-1 and V is TRBV9; 8 nucleotides line up with TRBD2. This CDR3 has 18 residues. CDR1 and CDR2 from the germline V gene are SGDLS and YYNGEE. The ends lost 1 base at V and 0 bases at J; junction bases unmatched: 9. The CDR3 is CASSVFAGGFSSYNEQFF. CDR3 in DNA: TGTGCCAGCAGCGTATTTGCGGGAGGTTTCTCCTCCTACAATGAGCAGTTCTTC.

The chain couples TRBV5-6 to TRBJ1-1; no clear D gene. Trimming took off 0 bases at V and 0 bases at J, with 9 bases between the two ends. This CDR3 region has 15 residues. In germline, CDR1 is SGHDT, CDR2 YYEEEE. The CDR3 coding sequence is TGTGCCAGCAGCTTGGTACCAGACATGAACACTGAAGCTTTCTTT. Residues: CASSLVPDMNTEAFF.

This clone was recorded once. The CDR3 loop is CASSRGQGLSYEQYF. CDR3 in DNA: TGTGCCAGCTCCCGTGGACAGGGCTTATCCTACGAGCAGTACTTC. This chain uses TRBV18 with TRBJ2-7; TRBD1 matches at 8 bases. With V trimmed by 6 bases and J by 1 base, 8 bases remained unmatched. This CDR3 has 15 amino acids. CDR1 is KGHSH and CDR2 is LQKENI in the germline V gene.

The chain is built from TRBV19 and TRBJ2-7, with D maybe TRBD2 (5 bases). The V end lost 3 bases, the J end lost 2 bases, and 14 bases lay between the germline ends. Germline CDR1 LNHDA, CDR2 SQIVND (reference sequence). This CDR3 is built from 15 residues. The CDR3 spells CASSIEGRTAYEQYF. The CDR3 DNA sequence: TGTGCCAGTAGTATTGAGGGCAGGACTGCCTACGAGCAGTACTTC. Supplemented by reference TRBV19 and TRBJ2-7, the full variable domain reads DGGITQSPKYLFRKEGQNVTLSCEQNLNHDAMYWYRQDPGQGLRLIYYSQIVNDFQKGDIAEGYSVSREKKESFPLTVTSAQKNPTAFYLCASSIEGRTAYEQYFGPGTRLTVT.

The chain employs TRBV29-1 and TRBJ2-1; the D is unclear. The CDR3 spans 11 residues. Germline V gives CDR1 SQVTM, CDR2 ANQGSEA. Trimming shortened V by 5 bases and J by 8 bases, and 10 bases separated the two germline ends. The CDR3 reads CSVNVGYEQFF. The CDR3 DNA sequence: TGCAGCGTTAATGTGGGCTATGAGCAGTTCTTC.

The chain joins TRBV27 to TRBJ2-1; 15 bases match TRBD2. The CDR3 has 17 residues. The J segment lost 4 bases and the V segment lost 6 bases, leaving 7 bases of the junction unmatched. Germline CDR1 is MNHEY and CDR2 is SMNVEV (reference sequence). This chain's CDR3 is CASRPPGLAGGYNEQFF. The DNA for the CDR3 is TGTGCCAGCAGGCCCCCCGGACTAGCGGGAGGGTACAATGAGCAGTTCTTC.

This chain links TRBV6-1 with TRBJ2-7, with 8 bases fitting TRBD1. CDR3 length: 12 residues. Germline trimming cut 8 bases from V and 5 bases from J; bases unmatched to any gene: 5. The germline V gene encodes CDR1 MNHNS and CDR2 SASEGT. The chain's CDR3 is CASLAGGNEQYF. CDR3 nucleotide sequence: TGTGCCAGCTTGGCAGGGGGCAACGAGCAGTACTTC.

V gene TRBV11-1 combines with J gene TRBJ2-7; D is unclear. The CDR3 length is 13 residues. Germline loops: CDR1 SGHAT, CDR2 FQDESV (reference sequence). V lost 4 bases and J lost 2, with 9 bases in between. CDR3 protein: CASSSGRTYEQYF. The DNA for the CDR3 is TGTGCCAGCAGCTCTGGACGGACCTACGAGCAGTACTTC. Drawing the rest from reference TRBV11-1 and TRBJ2-7, the complete variable domain is EAEVAQSPRYKITEKSQAVAFWCDPISGHATLYWYRQILGQGPELLVQFQDESVVDDSQLPKDRFSAERLKGVDSTLKIQPAELGDSAMYLCASSSGRTYEQYFGPGTRLTVT.

This sequence joins TRBV10-2 and TRBJ2-1; 11 nucleotides align to TRBD2. V was clipped by 3 bases and J by 3 bases; unmatched bases: 4. The CDR3 is 16 residues long. CDR1 is WSHSY and CDR2 is SAAADI in the germline V gene. The CDR3 spells CASSELAGGSYNEQFF. CDR3 in DNA: TGCGCCAGCAGTGAATTAGCGGGAGGGAGCTACAATGAGCAGTTCTTC.

The chain uses TRBV19 and TRBJ2-1; the D gene is possibly TRBD1 (5 bases). The CDR3 has 15 amino acids. V was trimmed by 4 bases and J by 9 bases, leaving 19 bases between them. Looked up from germline, CDR1 is LNHDA and CDR2 is SQIVND (reference sequence). The CDR3 region is CASSTPLGLRGEQFF. As DNA, the CDR3 is TGTGCCAGTAGTACACCCCTAGGGTTAAGGGGTGAGCAGTTCTTC.

The chain recombines TRBV9 with TRBJ1-1, with D perhaps matching TRBD1 (5 bases). The germline V and J ends were trimmed by 1 base and 11 bases, with 15 bases remaining between them. The CDR3 runs to 13 residues. Germline CDR1 SGDLS, CDR2 YYNGEE. CDR3 coding DNA: TGTGCCAGCAGCGTAACGGAGGGACGCGGGGCTTTCTTT. Translating it yields CASSVTEGRGAFF.

In the case of this clone: The sample contains more than one DNA sequence encoding this CDR3. The genes are TRBV28 and TRBJ1-2; TRBD1 agrees at 9 bases. The V and J ends lost 5 bases and 3 bases, in that order; junction bases with no gene match: 7. Germline CDR1 reads MDHEN; CDR2 reads SYDVKM. The CDR3 is 15 amino acids. This chain's CDR3 is CASSPRDRADYGYTF. The CDR3 DNA is TGTGCCAGCAGTCCACGGGACAGGGCGGACTATGGCTACACCTTC.

V usage is TRBV7-2 and J usage is TRBJ2-7, with 8 bases fitting TRBD1. CDR1 is SGHTA and CDR2 is FQGNSA in the germline V gene. This CDR3 region has 16 residues. After removal of 4 bases from V and 6 bases from J, the junction contained 14 bases not matched to a gene. CDR3 nucleotides: TGTGCCAGCAGCTCCGATTCCCCAGGGGGCGGTTCCGAGCAGTACTTC. Translation gives CASSSDSPGGGSEQYF. Based on the CDR3 plus reference TRBV7-2 and TRBJ2-7, the full variable domain is GAGVSQSPSNKVTEKGKDVELRCDPISGHTALYWYRQSLGQGLEFLIYFQGNSAPDKSGLPSDRFSAERTGGSVSTLTIQRTQQEDSAVYLCASSSDSPGGGSEQYFGPGTRLTVT.

The chain has TRBV5-4 and TRBJ1-2; perhaps TRBD1 as D (6 bases). V shed 1 base and J shed 1 base, with 11 bases lying between them. Germline-derived CDR1 and CDR2 are SGHNT and YYREEE (reference sequence). The CDR3 length is 15 residues. The CDR3 DNA reads TGTGCCAGCAGCTTGACAGGGACCGGTAACTATGGCTACACCTTC. Its protein is CASSLTGTGNYGYTF.

This rearrangement joins TRBV2 to TRBJ1-2; 10 bases align to TRBD1. In germline, CDR1 is SNHLY, CDR2 FYNNEI. Trimming removed 8 bases from V and 6 bases from J; junction bases left unmatched: 21. The CDR3 has 18 residues. CDR3 in DNA: TGTGCCAGCCTGCCTTGGGGGGACAGGGGAATGAAGGCACATGGCTACACCTTC. Translating it yields CASLPWGDRGMKAHGYTF.

In its sample, this clone was seen once. J is TRBJ1-5 and V is TRBV15; D unresolved. From germline, CDR1 is LNHNV and CDR2 YYDKDF (reference sequence). V gave up 5 bases and J gave up 3 bases, with 5 bases separating them. This CDR3 is 12 amino acids long. CDR3 nucleotide sequence: TGTGCCACCAGCCAGCTCAATCAGCCCCAGCATTTT. Its translation is CATSQLNQPQHF.

The V call is TRBV7-2, the J call TRBJ2-7; the match to TRBD2 covers 8 bases. Germline CDR1 SGHTA, CDR2 FQGNSA. The trim removed 1 base at V and 4 bases at J, leaving 6 bases unmatched. This CDR3 spans 15 amino acids. DNA of the CDR3: TGTGCCAGCAGCTTAGGAGCGGGGGCACGTTACGAGCAGTACTTC. This translates into CASSLGAGARYEQYF.

The rearrangement links TRBV7-2 to TRBJ2-7, with 8 bases identical to TRBD1. The ends lost 5 bases at V and 2 bases at J; junction bases unmatched: 11. Looked up from germline, CDR1 is SGHTA and CDR2 is FQGNSA. There are 16 residues in the CDR3. CDR3 region: CASSPGTGKATYEQYF. DNA for the CDR3: TGTGCCAGCAGCCCTGGGACAGGCAAGGCCACCTACGAGCAGTACTTC.

This sequence joins TRBV7-2 and TRBJ2-7; 9 nucleotides agree with TRBD1. CDR3 length equals 15 residues. The germline gives CDR1 SGHTA, CDR2 FQGNSA. Losses at the gene ends were 3 bases for V and 1 base for J; bases not matched to a gene: 4. DNA for the CDR3: TGTGCCAGCAGCTTTTACGGGACAGGGTCCTACGAGCAGTACTTC. This sequence encodes CASSFYGTGSYEQYF.

This clone was counted once. The J gene is TRBJ1-2, the V gene TRBV5-6; 7 bases line up with TRBD1. The CDR3 is 18 amino acids. V dropped 4 bases and J dropped 5; count of bases not matched to a gene: 20. Germline CDR1 SGHDT, CDR2 YYEEEE. The CDR3 region is CASSRATGYFSGFYGYTF. CDR3 coding DNA: TGTGCCAGCAGCCGTGCGACAGGGTATTTCAGTGGTTTTTATGGCTACACCTTC.

The chain joins TRBV19 to TRBJ2-1, with 9 bases identical to TRBD2. Germline values: CDR1 LNHDA, CDR2 SQIVND (reference sequence). The V and J ends lost 5 bases and 2 bases, in that order; junction bases with no gene match: 4. This CDR3 spans 15 amino acids. The CDR3 reads CASSPGTSTYNEQFF. The CDR3 DNA sequence: TGTGCCAGTAGTCCCGGGACTAGCACCTACAATGAGCAGTTCTTC.

The rearrangement links TRBV2 to TRBJ2-7; a weak D match, TRBD1 (5 bases). The CDR3 extends over 13 amino acids. V was trimmed by 7 bases and J by 3 bases, leaving 13 bases between them. CDR1 and CDR2 (germline): SNHLY, FYNNEI. CDR3 bases: TGTGCCAGCACCTACGACAGAGTCTACGAGCAGTACTTC. Amino acid sequence: CASTYDRVYEQYF.

The rearrangement links TRBV28 to TRBJ1-2; D gene ambiguous. The CDR3 is 11 amino acids. Germline-derived CDR1 and CDR2 are MDHEN and SYDVKM. V dropped 5 bases and J dropped 7 bases, with 8 bases sitting between them. CDR3: CASSQGSGYTF. The CDR3 region has the DNA TGTGCCAGCAGTCAAGGGAGTGGCTACACCTTC.